The source of this T cell receptor beta chain is a study of shared clonotypes between healthy human individuals. Overall study findings and caveats: Clonotypes not shared had lower generation probabilities than those common to all four donors.

Remarks on this clone: Its target is not known. The junction departs from germline at one end; a sequencing error may be responsible.

Researchers partitioned CD4+ cells into CD45RA+ naive and CD45RA-negative memory subsets. The germline V gene has CDR1 SSHAT and CDR2 FNYEAQ (reference sequence). The CDR3 totals 14 residues. The authors distributed each subset's genomic DNA evenly over several immunoSEQ plates. Measured with immunoSEQ multiplex PCR; TCRdb has only the in-frame clones, and not every one. Altogether some 1.5 million clones are present, about 98% being singletons, with the ten largest covering around 0.45%. The material sequenced was naive CD4+ T cells sorted from blood. Subset defined: CD45RA+ positively selected. This chain joins TRBV7-7 and TRBJ2-1, with D unclear. This receptor was obtained from a young man in good health. The CDR3 DNA is TGTGCTAGCAGCCCCAGGATGGTCAGCCATGAGCAGTTCTTC. It is translated as CASSPRMVSHEQFF.